Described below is a single T cell receptor (beta chain) sequence and its context. What it binds is unknown. Primers: 60 Vbeta forward and 13 Jbeta reverse. The protocol was immunoSEQ multiplex PCR, while the TCRdb copy is restricted to in-frame clones and leaves out a portion. The repertoire table contains roughly 100,000 clones. This sample is drawn from a study of cytomegalovirus exposure and HLA in healthy donors. Study results and limitations: Common viral pathogens seemed, in a later analysis, to connect with several of the most significant clusters. Accounts indicate the classifier identified cytomegalovirus status with strong specificity and sensitivity.

Trimming removed 2 bases at V and 5 bases at J, with 10 bases between. The CDR3 has 13 residues. From germline, CDR1 is GTSNPN and CDR2 SVGIG (reference sequence). This receptor was taken from a man aged 35 to 55 in good health and CMV-seronegative. This sequence joins TRBV30 and TRBJ1-5; TRBD1 is a possible D gene (6 bases). The material sequenced was PBMCs. The CDR3 nucleotides read TGTGCCTGGAGTCCGGGGGGCGATCAGCCCCAGCATTTT. It is translated as CAWSPGGDQPQHF.